This paragraph covers one TCR beta chain sequence. This receptor's antigen is unknown. No much larger clonotype is one base removed from it; base qualities were not supplied. Using the deep immunoSEQ assay, multiplex PCR amplified TCR CDR3 regions from genomic DNA. Extracted genomic DNA from each cell subset was spread evenly across all wells of several immunoSEQ 96-well plates, with each plate serving as a replicate. For sorted subsets, each replicate PCR was loaded with roughly 200 ng genomic DNA, equivalent to 32,000 or so T cell genomes. Purified libraries were measured with a Qubit 3.0 fluorometer, size-checked on a Bioanalyzer 2100, and measured again with the KAPA Library Quantification kit. Every immunoSEQ 96-well plate was sequenced on a dedicated single-read 150-cycle Illumina NextSeq 550 flow cell. In the authors' own workflow: Because the immunoSEQ output included only junctional sequences and no quality scores, the filtering could not be the same as the filtering used for full-length reads. Sequences were annotated with PyIR, a Python wrapper for IgBLAST v1.9, and V/J genes and CDR3 were assigned using IMGT germline references. Any read was removed if the V/J assignment was weak (E-value above 1e-6), the CDR3 was missing, or the read contained stop codons, out-of-frame junctions, or ambiguous translated residues. V3J clonotypes were defined as sequences sharing the same inferred V gene, J gene, and CDR3 amino acid sequence. To compute the percentage overlap between repertoires, the number of shared unique clonotypes was divided by the size of the smaller repertoire. Three approaches were used to assess repertoire richness: RTK rarefaction, the Chao1 estimator, and Recon v2.1 estimates of unobserved clonotypes. For all TCRbeta clonotypes obtained by the gDNA method from a few donors, generation probabilities were computed with OLGA. As stored in TCRdb, this immuneACCESS dataset retains in-frame rearrangements with V and J assigned. A fraction of the clones does not appear; measured against another copy, unresolved V genes explain less than half of the discrepancy, and the remainder lacks a known reason. V and J calls and clone size are as listed in that table; D and trimming were resolved from the DNA. Counted in this sample were 2,500,000 or so clones; around 92% of them appeared once. The ten largest clones add up to more than 0.35% of the sample.

The sample is drawn from a study of shared clonotypes between healthy human individuals (dated by TCRdb to about 2020). As for the study more broadly: The cohort included a few men and a couple of women between 18 and 49 years of age. Different laboratories and diverse techniques were used to prepare libraries and sequence TCR repertoires, to increase sequencing depth and limit assay-specific biases. For each donor, CD4 naive and CD4 memory were each run on three plates, CD8 naive on two plates, and CD8 memory on one plate. Between about 0.8 and 9.5 billion PBMCs per donor were obtained by leukapheresis. To estimate repertoire size and how much clonotype sharing occurs between individuals, the study deeply sequenced the blood TCR repertoires of five healthy adults.

Study-wide findings and limitations: Clonotypes shared by all four sorted-subset donors showed higher generation probabilities than non-shared clonotypes. Pairwise subsampling indicated that sequencing depth was expected to affect the degree of clonotype sharing among donors. Naive subsets generally had larger estimated clonotype richness than memory subsets did. Even with the large sequencing depth, rarefaction of the sorted-subset datasets indicated that sequencing was incomplete. Sampling was restricted to blood, and TCR repertoires in tissue are likely to differ from TCR repertoires in blood. Across several donors, about 5.2% of naive CD4, approximately 3.6% of naive CD8, under 2.5% of memory CD4, and approximately 0.42% of memory CD8 clonotypes were shared. The genetic and exposure-history diversity represented was limited by the small number of donors.

V drops 3 bases and J drops 1 base, leaving 22 bases in between. The CDR1 and CDR2 encoded by the germline V gene are SGDLS and YYNGEE. Measured from the cysteine to the phenylalanine, the CDR3 is 18 residues long. Only the CDR3 DNA stays, 54 bases, in frame from base 1. Donors were healthy HIV-negative adults with no recently reported acute infections or vaccinations. Every donor was a Caucasian adult residing in Nashville, Tennessee, USA. CD4+ T cells were enriched through magnetic negative selection, after which naive cells were positively selected on CD45RA and the remaining negative fraction served as the memory subset. Blood was collected by leukapheresis, and PBMCs were isolated by Ficoll-Histopaque density gradient centrifugation and then cryopreserved in liquid nitrogen vapor phase. Analytical flow cytometry was used to check the purity and quantity of each magnetically sorted T cell population. Each sorted fraction had its genomic DNA isolated and then quantified by UV absorbance on a Nanodrop 2000c.

The sequence was obtained from a man aged 18 to 30 in good health. Some clones in this sample may be carry-over from other donors' samples. The sample was naive CD4+ T cells from PBMCs. The sample's cell subset or site label, decoded: CD45RA+ positively selected. The sequence is built from TRBV9 and TRBJ1-2; confidence is insufficient to name the D gene. The CDR3 region: CASSATPGTEDLNYGYTF. The sequence in DNA is TGTGCCAGCAGCGCTACCCCGGGTACGGAGGACCTTAACTATGGCTACACCTTC.